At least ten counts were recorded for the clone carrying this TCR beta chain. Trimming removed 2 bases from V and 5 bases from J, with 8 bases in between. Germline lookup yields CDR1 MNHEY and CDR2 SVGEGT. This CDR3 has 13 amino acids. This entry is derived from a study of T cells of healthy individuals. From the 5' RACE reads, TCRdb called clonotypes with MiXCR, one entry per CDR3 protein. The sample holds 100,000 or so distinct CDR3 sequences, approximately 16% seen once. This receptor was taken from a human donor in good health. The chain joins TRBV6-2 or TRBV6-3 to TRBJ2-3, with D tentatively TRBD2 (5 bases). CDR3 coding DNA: TGTGCCAGCAGTTACAGGGCGGGAGATACGCAGTATTTT. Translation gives CASSYRAGDTQYF.